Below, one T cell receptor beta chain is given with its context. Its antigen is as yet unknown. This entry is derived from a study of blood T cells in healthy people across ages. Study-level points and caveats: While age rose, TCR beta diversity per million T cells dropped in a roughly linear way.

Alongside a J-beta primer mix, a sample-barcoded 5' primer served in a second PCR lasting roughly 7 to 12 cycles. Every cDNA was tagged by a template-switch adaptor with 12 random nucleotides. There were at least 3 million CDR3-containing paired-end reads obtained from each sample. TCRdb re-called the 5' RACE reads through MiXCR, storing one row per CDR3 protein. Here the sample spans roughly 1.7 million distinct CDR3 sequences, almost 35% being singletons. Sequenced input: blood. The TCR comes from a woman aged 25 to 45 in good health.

CDR3 DNA sequence: TGTGCCAGCAGCGCTACCGTAGGGGCGGGAGTGACAGATACGCAGTATTTT. This gives the protein CASSATVGAGVTDTQYF. The chain has TRBV3-1 and TRBJ2-3; 7 nucleotides match TRBD2. V lost 5 bases, J lost 3 bases, and 14 bases stayed unmatched. Germline V gene data show CDR1 as LGHDT and CDR2 as YNNKEL (reference sequence). The CDR3 length is 17 residues.